Below, 18 T cell receptor beta chains from the same sample are listed, as sequenced in a study of T cell clonotyping in hematopoietic cell transplantation. Sequencing used immunoSEQ multiplex PCR; TCRdb keeps in-frame clones, though not all of them. The data show some 7,000 clones, approximately 98% seen once. The material sequenced was PBMCs, taken 30 days after allogeneic stem cell transplant. Source of these receptors: a male patient over 55 who had an allogeneic stem cell transplant from a related donor, so the T cells may come from the graft donor. Some clones in this sample may be carry-over from other donors' samples.

The V gene is TRBV7-9, the J gene TRBJ2-5, with a tentative D call TRBD1 (6 bases). Looked up from germline, CDR1 is SEHNR and CDR2 is FQNEAQ (reference sequence). Trimming removed 2 bases at V and 2 bases at J, with 15 bases between. The CDR3 contains 16 residues. The CDR3 here is CASSLNVGALQETQYF. CDR3 sequence (DNA): TGTGCCAGCAGCTTAAATGTGGGGGCCTTGCAAGAGACCCAGTACTTC.

The V call is TRBV27, the J call TRBJ1-4; D is unresolved. V was shortened by 5 bases and J by 4 bases, with 11 bases between the two germline ends. Germline-derived CDR1 and CDR2 are MNHEY and SMNVEV (reference sequence). The CDR3 consists of 14 residues. The CDR3 coding sequence is TGTGCCAGCAGTCCCGGACTTTATAATGAAAAACTGTTTTTT. Translating it yields CASSPGLYNEKLFF.

This sequence joins TRBV7-2 and TRBJ2-3; 8 nucleotides align to TRBD2. Trimming took 5 bases from V and 6 from J; bases not matched to a gene: 7. The length of the CDR3 is 14 residues. CDR1 SGHTA and CDR2 FQGNSA come from the germline V gene. CDR3 residues: CASSQGLAVDTQYF. The CDR3 DNA sequence: TGTGCCAGCAGCCAAGGACTAGCTGTGGATACGCAGTATTTT.

V and J are TRBV7-8 and TRBJ1-1; maybe TRBD1 (6 bases). The ends were cut back, 5 bases at V and 4 bases at J, with 11 bases in the middle. Germline V gene sequence: CDR1 SGHVS, CDR2 FQNEAQ. CDR3 length: 13 amino acids. The CDR3 region is CASSNRVVTEAFF. In DNA, the CDR3 is TGTGCCAGCAGCAACAGGGTGGTCACTGAAGCTTTCTTT.

The chain joins TRBV6-1 to TRBJ1-5; D is unclear. CDR3 length: 13 residues. V was cut by 10 bases and J by 4 bases, with 14 bases left in between. Germline lookup yields CDR1 MNHNS and CDR2 SASEGT. CDR3 loop: CATFPGENQPQHF. CDR3 DNA sequence: TGTGCCACCTTCCCCGGGGAAAATCAGCCCCAGCATTTT.

The rearrangement joins TRBV10-2 to TRBJ2-5, with no clear D. Trimming pared 5 bases from V and 4 bases from J, leaving 14 bases between. CDR3 length: 14 amino acids. CDR1 WSHSY and CDR2 SAAADI come from the germline V gene. CDR3 region: CASSLDVELETQYF. The CDR3 nucleotides are TGCGCCAGCAGTTTGGACGTGGAACTAGAGACCCAGTACTTC.

The chain joins TRBV27 to TRBJ1-2; D unclear. This CDR3 is built from 14 residues. V shed 3 bases and J shed 0 bases, with 8 bases lying between them. The V gene's germline CDR1 is MNHEY and CDR2 SMNVEV (reference sequence). CDR3 loop: CASSFRQTNYGYTF. The CDR3 bases are TGTGCCAGCAGTTTTCGGCAGACTAACTATGGCTACACCTTC.

The genes are TRBV5-4 and TRBJ1-1; the D is unclear. This CDR3 region has 14 residues. Trimming removed 0 bases from V and 6 bases from J, with 12 bases in between. Germline V gene sequence: CDR1 SGHNT, CDR2 YYREEE (reference sequence). As DNA, the CDR3 is TGTGCCAGCAGCTTGGGGCAGGCAGAGTCTGAAGCTTTCTTT. Residues: CASSLGQAESEAFF.

The chain joins TRBV10-3 to TRBJ2-7; possibly TRBD2 for D (5 bases). V was trimmed by 5 bases and J by 5 bases, leaving 7 bases between them. CDR1 ENHRY and CDR2 SYGVKD come from the germline V gene. This CDR3 has 11 residues. In nucleotides, the CDR3 is TGTGCCATCAGTATGCGGGACGAGCAGTACTTC. Translation gives CAISMRDEQYF.

This chain uses TRBV5-4 with TRBJ2-5; 7 positions match TRBD2. The V gene's germline CDR1 is SGHNT and CDR2 YYREEE (reference sequence). With 0 bases clipped from V and 1 base from J, the junction kept 3 bases outside the gene matches. This CDR3 has 15 residues. The CDR3 coding sequence is TGTGCCAGCAGCTTGGATACGGGGGGCCAAGAGACCCAGTACTTC. This sequence encodes CASSLDTGGQETQYF. Together with reference TRBV5-4 and TRBJ2-5, the CDR3 gives the full variable domain: ETGVTQSPTHLIKTRGQQVTLRCSSQSGHNTVSWYQQALGQGPQFIFQYYREEENGRGNFPPRFSGLQFPNYSSELNVNALELDDSALYLCASSLDTGGQETQYFGPGTRLLVL.

Here the CDR3 reads CASRGDRNQPQHF. For the CDR3, the DNA is TGTGCCAGCAGAGGGGACCGTAATCAGCCCCAGCATTTT. The V gene is TRBV27, the J gene TRBJ1-5; D may be TRBD1 (5 bases). CDR3 length equals 13 residues. Germline V CDR1 and CDR2: MNHEY, SMNVEV (reference sequence). Trimming shortened V by 6 bases and J by 4 bases, and 10 bases separated the two germline ends.

The genes are TRBV2 and TRBJ2-1; D is undetermined. The CDR3 contains 15 residues. In germline, CDR1 is SNHLY, CDR2 FYNNEI. The V and J ends lost 7 bases and 2 bases respectively, with 15 bases between them. CDR3 nucleotide sequence: TGTGCCAGCAAGGGTCAAGACCGTCCCTACAATGAGCAGTTCTTC. Translation gives CASKGQDRPYNEQFF.

The chain couples TRBV7-8 to TRBJ2-5; perhaps TRBD1 as D (6 bases). Germline CDR1 SGHVS, CDR2 FQNEAQ. The CDR3 is made up of 14 amino acids. V gave up 2 bases and J gave up 2 bases, with 9 bases separating them. The CDR3 loop is CASSLLQGQETQYF. The CDR3 DNA follows: TGTGCCAGCAGCTTATTACAGGGTCAAGAGACCCAGTACTTC.

This chain joins TRBV5-4 and TRBJ2-6; possibly TRBD1 for D (5 bases). Trimming left V 4 bases short and J 0 bases short, with 11 bases between. The CDR3 covers 16 residues. The V gene's germline CDR1 is SGHNT and CDR2 YYREEE (reference sequence). The CDR3, as DNA: TGTGCCAGCAGCCCTTCTAGGGGCTCTGGGGCCAACGTCCTGACTTTC. Amino acids: CASSPSRGSGANVLTF.

This rearrangement joins TRBV25-1 to TRBJ2-2; no firm D call. Trimming took 2 bases from V and 3 from J, leaving 10 bases between them. The CDR3 covers 15 residues. CDR1 MGHDK and CDR2 SYGVNS come from the germline V gene. CDR3 coding DNA: TGTGCCAGCAGTGAAGAAGGAAGTTACACCGGGGAGCTGTTTTTT. This translates into CASSEEGSYTGELFF.

The CDR3 DNA reads as TGTGCCAGCATGACGTGGGTCAGGGGGGCTAACTATGGCTACACCTTC. Protein: CASMTWVRGANYGYTF. J is TRBJ1-2 and V is TRBV2; 7 bases are shared with TRBD1. J was trimmed by 0 bases and V by 7 bases; bases with no gene match: 11. This CDR3 is 16 amino acids long. Germline CDR1 SNHLY, CDR2 FYNNEI. The full variable domain, its missing parts supplied by reference TRBV2 and TRBJ1-2, is EPEVTQTPSHQVTQMGQEVILRCVPISNHLYFYWYRQILGQKVEFLVSFYNNEISEKSEIFDDQFSVERPDGSNFTLKIRSTKLEDSAMYFCASMTWVRGANYGYTFGSGTRLTVV.

V usage is TRBV27 and J usage is TRBJ2-3; possible D gene TRBD1, 5 bases. The CDR3 contains 14 residues. The germline V and J ends were trimmed by 4 bases and 4 bases, with 12 bases remaining between them. Germline V gene lookup returns CDR1 MNHEY and CDR2 SMNVEV (reference sequence). CDR3 residues: CASSSYQGADTQYF. CDR3 sequence (DNA): TGTGCCAGCAGTTCCTATCAGGGTGCAGATACGCAGTATTTT.

J is TRBJ1-1 and V is TRBV25-1; D might be TRBD1 (5 bases). V was pared by 1 base and J by 5 bases, with 14 bases between. CDR3 size: 15 residues. Germline V gene sequence: CDR1 MGHDK, CDR2 SYGVNS. CDR3 coding DNA: TGTGCCAGCAGTGAATGGGCTGCCCAGGGAACTGAAGCTTTCTTT. Protein: CASSEWAAQGTEAFF.